This T cell receptor (beta chain) derives from a study of identical twins (dated by TCRdb to between 2015 and 2016). Context from the whole study: To test whether fetal clonotypes persist, the study used deep sequencing on TCR alpha and beta repertoires from monozygotic twins, unrelated adults of various ages, and cord blood. Replicate twin experiments were performed at different times using different library preparation protocols to rule out contamination.

All donors were healthy Caucasians. Three pairs of female monozygotic twins, all aged 18 to 29 years, were included in the twin cohort. The RNA used for TCR libraries was isolated from peripheral blood mononuclear cells. Turning to this clonotype: Which antigen it targets is not known. No base quality information exists; no much larger clone differs at one position.

Reading from cysteine to phenylalanine, the CDR3 counts 15 amino acids. Only the CDR3 DNA stays, 45 bases, in frame from base 1. The germline V gene provides CDR1 MRHNA and CDR2 SNTAGT. At the junction V is shortened by 5 bases and J by 5 bases, with 16 bases in between. Receptor amplification or capture employed 5' RACE. TCRdb shows the sequencer as Illumina HiSeq 2000. Template switching added a universal primer binding site, and the final cDNA carried a unique molecular identifier that allowed TCR cDNA molecules to be counted accurately. First-strand cDNA for TCR alpha and beta chains was synthesized from specific primers in the conserved constant-segment region. To control for contamination, every cDNA library was double barcoded, receiving both a SMART-Mk sample barcode and Illumina barcodes. TruSeq adapter sequences along with Illumina sample barcodes were introduced in two successive PCR steps. The TCR alpha and beta cDNA libraries were sequenced on the Illumina HiSeq platform using custom primers. In the source study's methods: Raw reads were processed with MiGEC to extract unique molecular identifiers, and MiXCR was used to determine CDR3 positions. For each individual, recombination models were inferred using an EM algorithm with the repgenHMM and IGoR tools. The tcR package in R was used for shared clonotype analysis, with sharing normalized by the product of cloneset sizes. To study raw recombination free of thymic and clonal selection effects, out-of-frame nonproductive sequences were analyzed. TCRdb passed the public sequencing reads through fastp at Q25 and MiXCR, retaining productive beta sequences. Rows are unified per CDR3 protein, each entry keeping the most common DNA and genes. The V and J calls and clone size come from TCRdb's table, not from the authors' own analysis. Here the sample has hundreds of thousands of distinct CDR3 sequences; roughly 12% occur a single time. The ten largest make up around 1.6% of the sample.

What the research found in general, with its limitations: Compared with coincidental sharing between unrelated individuals, out-of-frame TCR alpha sequences shared between twins had an excess of sequences with low generation probability. Because the same donors could not be followed over many years, the conclusions depended on cross-sectional statistical analysis. In beta out-of-frame sequences, excess twin sharing was weaker, because having fewer shared sequences lowered the signal-to-noise ratio. Zero-insertion analyses could be partly confounded by invariant T cells such as MAIT and iNKT, though diverse VJ usage argued against such confounding for most clonotypes. In monozygotic twins, recombination models systematically underestimated out-of-frame TCR alpha sharing, but the models matched the sharing seen between unrelated individuals. Fewer insertions were carried by abundant cord blood beta clonotypes; a weaker similar trend was observed in young adult naive repertoires, while no such trend was observed in memory repertoires.

The same sample was also used in a study of yellow fever vaccine responses in identical twins. The second paper further reports: According to the authors, the vaccine-induced T cell response in identical twins seemed to be partly convergent and partly specific to each individual. Focusing on identical twins, the study followed the T cell clones that responded to the vaccine, and did so with precision.

The sequence was obtained from a young woman in good health. Sample: PBMCs. The rearrangement joined TRBV6-4 to TRBJ2-1, with the D call tentatively TRBD1 or TRBD2, each fitting 6 bases. DNA sequence: TGTGCCAGCAGTCAAGGGGGGACAATTAACAATGAGCAGTTCTTC. Its protein reads: CASSQGGTINNEQFF.